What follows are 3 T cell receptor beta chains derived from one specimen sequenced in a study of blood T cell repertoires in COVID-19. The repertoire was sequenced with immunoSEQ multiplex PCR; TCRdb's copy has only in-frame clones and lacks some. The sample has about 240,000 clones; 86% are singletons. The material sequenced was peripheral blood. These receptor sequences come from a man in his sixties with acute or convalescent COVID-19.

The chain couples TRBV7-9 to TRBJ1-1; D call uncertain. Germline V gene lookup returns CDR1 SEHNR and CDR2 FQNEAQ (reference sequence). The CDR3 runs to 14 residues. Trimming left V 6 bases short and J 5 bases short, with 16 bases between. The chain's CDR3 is CASRASEGLTEAFF. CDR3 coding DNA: TGTGCCAGCAGGGCCTCCGAGGGTTTGACTGAAGCTTTCTTT.

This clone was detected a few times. CDR3: CASSLETGQSHEQYF. DNA of the CDR3: TGCGCCAGCAGCTTGGAAACAGGACAGAGCCACGAGCAGTACTTC. V is TRBV5-1 and J is TRBJ2-7, with TRBD1 as a possible D gene (6 bases). Germline CDR1 SGHRS, CDR2 YFSETQ. This CDR3 contains 15 residues. V lost 0 bases to trimming and J lost 5 bases, with 15 bases between them. Based on the CDR3 plus reference TRBV5-1 and TRBJ2-7, the full variable domain is KAGVTQTPRYLIKTRGQQVTLSCSPISGHRSVSWYQQTPGQGLQFLFEYFSETQRNKGNFPGRFSGRQFSNSRSEMNVSTLELGDSALYLCASSLETGQSHEQYFGPGTRLTVT.

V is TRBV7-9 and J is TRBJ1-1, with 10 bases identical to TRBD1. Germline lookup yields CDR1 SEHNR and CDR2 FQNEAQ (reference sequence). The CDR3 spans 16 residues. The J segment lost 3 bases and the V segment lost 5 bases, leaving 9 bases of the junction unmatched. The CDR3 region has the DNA TGTGCCAGCAGCCCGAGACAGGGGGCGGGGTACACTGAAGCTTTCTTT. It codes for CASSPRQGAGYTEAFF.